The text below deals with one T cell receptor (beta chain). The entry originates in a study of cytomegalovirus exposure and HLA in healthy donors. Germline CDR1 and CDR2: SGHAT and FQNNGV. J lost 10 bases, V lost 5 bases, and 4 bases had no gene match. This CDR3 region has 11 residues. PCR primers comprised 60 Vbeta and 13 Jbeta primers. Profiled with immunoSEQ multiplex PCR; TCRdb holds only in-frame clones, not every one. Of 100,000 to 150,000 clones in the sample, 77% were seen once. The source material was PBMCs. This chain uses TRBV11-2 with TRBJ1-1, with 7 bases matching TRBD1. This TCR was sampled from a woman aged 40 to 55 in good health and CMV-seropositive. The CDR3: CASSRQGVAFF. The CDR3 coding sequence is TGTGCCAGCAGCCGCCAGGGGGTAGCTTTCTTT.